The 26 T cell receptor beta chains below come from one sample, sequenced in a study. TCRdb reprocessed the RT-PCR reads via MiXCR and lists one record per CDR3 protein. The sample lists almost 700,000 distinct CDR3 sequences; more than 13% were seen once. The material sequenced was memory CD4+ T cells from blood. The source is a female donor in good health, serving as a healthy control.

CDR3 DNA: TGTGCCACCAGCAGAGATCGCGGGTACAGCGGGGAGCTGTTTTTT. Protein: CATSRDRGYSGELFF. The V gene is TRBV15, the J gene TRBJ2-2; TRBD2 might be the D (5 bases). This CDR3 spans 15 amino acids. V lost 0 bases and J 7 bases, leaving 12 bases between the germline ends. Germline CDR1 reads LNHNV; CDR2 reads YYDKDF (reference sequence).

This clonotype showed up just a few times. The genes are TRBV11-2 and TRBJ2-7; D might be TRBD1 (5 bases). The germline CDR1 and CDR2 sequences are SGHAT and FQNNGV. Trimming cost V 5 bases and J 10 bases, with 12 bases left between them. CDR3 length: 11 amino acids. CDR3 protein: CASSPQQVQYF. CDR3 coding DNA: TGTGCCAGCAGCCCGCAACAGGTTCAGTACTTC.

The chain employs TRBV6-1 and TRBJ1-5; no definite D call. The germline CDR1 and CDR2 sequences are MNHNS and SASEGT. Trimming removed 2 bases from V and 4 bases from J, with 6 bases in between. CDR3 size: 13 residues. The CDR3 loop reads CASSENWNQPQHF. CDR3 sequence (DNA): TGTGCCAGCAGTGAAAATTGGAATCAGCCCCAGCATTTT.

V is TRBV6-2 or TRBV6-3 and J is TRBJ1-4; TRBD1 matches at 10 bases. Losses at the gene ends were 5 bases for V and 7 bases for J; bases not matched to a gene: 10. Germline values: CDR1 MNHEY, CDR2 SVGEGT. The length of the CDR3 is 16 residues. CDR3 sequence: CASSQSTGTGVEKLFF. The CDR3 DNA is TGTGCCAGCAGTCAATCGACCGGGACAGGGGTTGAAAAACTGTTTTTT.

This clonotype was observed a handful of times. V and J are TRBV12-3 or TRBV12-4 and TRBJ2-3; the D gene is possibly TRBD2 (6 bases). This CDR3 is built from 13 residues. V shed 8 bases and J shed 0 bases, with 9 bases lying between them. CDR3 region: CASRLVSTDTQYF. As DNA, the CDR3 is TGTGCCAGCCGACTAGTAAGCACAGATACGCAGTATTTT.

The chain is built from TRBV20-1 and TRBJ2-5; 16 bases line up with TRBD2. The CDR3 extends over 16 amino acids. Looked up from germline, CDR1 is DFQATT and CDR2 is SNEGSKA (reference sequence). V gave up 3 bases and J gave up 4 bases; unmatched junction bases: 5. The CDR3 DNA follows: TGCAGTGCTAGTGGGACTAGCGGGAGGGCGGGAGAGACCCAGTACTTC. Encoded protein: CSASGTSGRAGETQYF.

This chain joins TRBV5-6 and TRBJ2-1; possible D gene TRBD2, 6 bases. Germline V gives CDR1 SGHDT, CDR2 YYEEEE. Trimming pared 3 bases from V and 5 bases from J, leaving 27 bases between. The CDR3 is 19 amino acids. CDR3 amino acids: CASSWGVGNPSPHNNEQFF. The CDR3 DNA follows: TGTGCCAGCAGCTGGGGGGTAGGGAACCCGTCCCCCCACAACAATGAGCAGTTCTTC.

Ten or more counts support this clonotype. The genes are TRBV10-3 and TRBJ1-6, with D hard to call. Germline V gives CDR1 ENHRY, CDR2 SYGVKD. Trimming removed 0 bases at V and 7 bases at J, with 4 bases between. This CDR3 is 13 amino acids long. The chain's CDR3 is CAISESINSPLHF. For the CDR3, the DNA is TGTGCCATCAGTGAGTCGATCAATTCACCCCTCCACTTT.

This clonotype was recorded many times. The CDR3 DNA is TGCAGCGTCGCCCTAGGGACAGCCCAAGAGACCCAGTACTTC. Translation: CSVALGTAQETQYF. This sequence joins TRBV29-1 and TRBJ2-5; 7 nucleotides line up with TRBD1. The V gene end was trimmed by 6 bases and the J gene end by 1 base; junction bases not matched to a gene: 8. The CDR3 loop spans 14 amino acids. Germline CDR1 reads SQVTM; CDR2 reads ANQGSEA. Using reference TRBV29-1 and TRBJ2-5 for the parts outside the CDR3, the full variable domain is SAVISQKPSRDICQRGTSLTIQCQVDSQVTMMFWYRQQPGQSLTLIATANQGSEATYESGFVIDKFPISRPNLTFSTLTVSNMSPEDSSIYLCSVALGTAQETQYFGPGTRLLVL.

This clonotype turned up a few times. The rearrangement uses TRBV18 and TRBJ1-5; 8 positions agree with TRBD1. The germline CDR1 and CDR2 sequences are KGHSH and LQKENI. After removal of 3 bases from V and 3 bases from J, the junction contained 4 bases not matched to a gene. CDR3 length: 15 amino acids. Here the CDR3 reads CASSPTDRDNQPQHF. The DNA of the CDR3 is TGTGCCAGCTCACCCACGGACAGGGACAATCAGCCCCAGCATTTT.

The chain employs TRBV27 and TRBJ1-2, with D maybe TRBD1 (5 bases). V gave up 5 bases and J gave up 7 bases, with 14 bases separating them. Germline V gene sequence: CDR1 MNHEY, CDR2 SMNVEV (reference sequence). This CDR3 comprises 13 residues. DNA for the CDR3: TGTGCCAGCAGTCGCCAAGGGGCGTCTGGCTACACCTTC. Protein: CASSRQGASGYTF.

The chain couples TRBV27 to TRBJ1-1, with 9 positions matching TRBD1. The CDR3 consists of 13 residues. The germline gives CDR1 MNHEY, CDR2 SMNVEV (reference sequence). Losses at the gene ends were 8 bases for V and 6 bases for J; bases not matched to a gene: 7. CDR3 bases: TGTGCCAGCCTGAAACAGGGGGCTTCTGAAGCTTTCTTT. This codes for CASLKQGASEAFF.

The V gene is TRBV5-1, the J gene TRBJ2-5; 8 nucleotides match TRBD1. After removal of 4 bases from V and 4 bases from J, the junction contained 18 bases not matched to a gene. Germline lookup yields CDR1 SGHRS and CDR2 YFSETQ. There are 18 residues in the CDR3. The CDR3: CASSGAFTGGKEGETQYF. The CDR3 region has the DNA TGCGCCAGCAGCGGGGCGTTTACAGGGGGTAAAGAGGGAGAGACCCAGTACTTC.

The chain joins TRBV20-1 to TRBJ2-1; possibly TRBD1 or TRBD2 for D (6 bases each). CDR3 length equals 15 residues. The V end lost 5 bases, the J end lost 7 bases, and 21 bases lay between the germline ends. CDR1 is DFQATT and CDR2 is SNEGSKA in the germline V gene (reference sequence). CDR3 bases: TGCAGTGCTGGCAACGTCGGGGGCGCGTTAAATGAGCAGTTCTTC. Translated, it gives CSAGNVGGALNEQFF.

This clonotype has a handful of counts. V is TRBV20-1 and J is TRBJ2-7; 11 positions match TRBD2. Per germline, CDR1 DFQATT and CDR2 SNEGSKA (reference sequence). The CDR3 contains 13 residues. Trimming took 6 bases from V and 2 from J; bases not matched to a gene: 3. The CDR3 loop is CSAKLAGAYEQYF. Written as DNA, the CDR3 is TGCAGTGCGAAACTAGCGGGAGCCTACGAGCAGTACTTC.

The gene calls are TRBV7-2 and TRBJ2-7, with no clear D. The CDR3 runs to 14 residues. V shed 4 bases and J shed 1 base, with 11 bases lying between them. CDR1 is SGHTA, CDR2 FQGNSA, per germline. CDR3: CASSSPTVSYEQYF. DNA of the CDR3: TGTGCCAGCAGCTCCCCGACTGTTTCCTACGAGCAGTACTTC. Supplemented by reference TRBV7-2 and TRBJ2-7, the full variable domain reads GAGVSQSPSNKVTEKGKDVELRCDPISGHTALYWYRQSLGQGLEFLIYFQGNSAPDKSGLPSDRFSAERTGGSVSTLTIQRTQQEDSAVYLCASSSPTVSYEQYFGPGTRLTVT.

This clonotype came up many times. The V and J genes are TRBV5-1 and TRBJ2-1, with D hard to call. The CDR3 is 16 amino acids. The V gene's germline CDR1 is SGHRS and CDR2 YFSETQ. The germline V and J ends were trimmed by 0 bases and 0 bases, with 10 bases remaining between them. The CDR3 region is CASSLVFGSSYNEQFF. CDR3 sequence (DNA): TGCGCCAGCAGCTTGGTGTTCGGTAGCTCCTACAATGAGCAGTTCTTC.

This clonotype was picked up a small number of times. The chain links TRBV20-1 to TRBJ1-1; D gene ambiguous. The V gene lost 7 bases and the J gene lost 1 base, with 7 bases spanning the gap. Germline loops: CDR1 DFQATT, CDR2 SNEGSKA (reference sequence). This CDR3 spans 11 amino acids. CDR3 coding DNA: TGCAGTGAATACAGGAACACTGAAGCTTTCTTT. This sequence encodes CSEYRNTEAFF.

The rearrangement joins TRBV2 to TRBJ2-5, with TRBD1 as a possible D gene (6 bases). The CDR3 sequence is 14 residues long. CDR1 SNHLY and CDR2 FYNNEI come from the germline V gene. Trimming stripped 3 bases from V and 2 bases from J, with 10 bases between. CDR3 nucleotides: TGTGCCAGCAGTGAGCGGACAGTACAAGAGACCCAGTACTTC. Its protein product is CASSERTVQETQYF.

The table lists this clonotype with many counts. The CDR3 DNA reads TGTGCCAGCAGTGATAATAGTAATGAGCAGTTCTTC. Encoded protein: CASSDNSNEQFF. J is TRBJ2-1 and V is TRBV6-1; no firm D call. The CDR3 consists of 12 residues. Trimming stripped 3 bases from V and 7 bases from J, with 7 bases between. Germline loops: CDR1 MNHNS, CDR2 SASEGT.

This clonotype was counted at least ten times. The V and J genes are TRBV29-1 and TRBJ2-1, with 7 bases that match TRBD1. Per germline, CDR1 SQVTM and CDR2 ANQGSEA. Germline trimming cut 3 bases from V and 8 bases from J; bases unmatched to any gene: 10. The CDR3 length is 14 residues. The CDR3 DNA reads as TGCAGCGTTGAGTGGAACGAAGGGGGCGATGAGCAGTTCTTC. It encodes CSVEWNEGGDEQFF.

This clonotype has only a few counts. The chain employs TRBV27 and TRBJ2-5; tentative D call: TRBD1 (5 bases). Germline V gives CDR1 MNHEY, CDR2 SMNVEV (reference sequence). CDR3 size: 14 residues. V was shortened by 3 bases and J by 5 bases, with 13 bases between the two germline ends. CDR3 in amino acids: CASSFRGQGETQYF. The CDR3 DNA reads TGTGCCAGCAGTTTCCGTGGGCAGGGTGAGACCCAGTACTTC.

This clonotype was detected only a few times. This chain uses TRBV5-5 with TRBJ1-2, with TRBD1 matching over 7 bases. The V segment lost 4 bases and the J segment 2 bases; nucleotides outside the gene matches: 8. Germline lookup yields CDR1 SGHKS and CDR2 YYEKEE (reference sequence). This CDR3 spans 15 amino acids. CDR3 DNA: TGTGCCAGCAGCAACCGACAGGGAGAAAACTATGGCTACACCTTC. Translating it yields CASSNRQGENYGYTF.

The rearrangement uses TRBV12-3 or TRBV12-4 and TRBJ2-7; D may be TRBD1 (6 bases). The length of the CDR3 is 14 residues. V lost 2 bases and J 6 bases, leaving 14 bases between the germline ends. DNA for the CDR3: TGTGCCAGCAGTTTAAAAGGCAGGGGATTCGAGCAGTACTTC. Translating it yields CASSLKGRGFEQYF.

Here the CDR3 reads CSVAVGTGITYEQYF. CDR3 nucleotide sequence: TGCAGCGTCGCCGTAGGGACAGGGATTACCTACGAGCAGTACTTC. The chain couples TRBV29-1 to TRBJ2-7, with 9 positions matching TRBD1. The CDR3 spans 15 residues. J was trimmed by 2 bases and V by 6 bases; bases with no gene match: 11. Germline V gene lookup returns CDR1 SQVTM and CDR2 ANQGSEA.

Only a few counts were recorded for this clonotype. The chain combines TRBV15 with TRBJ1-2; D is unclear. Deletions cut 5 bases from V and 7 bases from J, with 14 bases between. This CDR3 has 13 residues. Germline loops: CDR1 LNHNV, CDR2 YYDKDF (reference sequence). CDR3: CATSAGQAGGYTF. CDR3 nucleotides: TGTGCCACCAGCGCCGGGCAGGCGGGTGGCTACACCTTC.